These 21 T cell receptor beta chains were sequenced from one sample in a study of CD8+ T cells in alopecia areata (dated by TCRdb to the late 2010s). The label giving this sample's time point can be read as: baseline before oral tofacitinib. The library was made by the immunoSEQ multiplex PCR assay. RNA was extracted from all samples and reverse transcribed into cDNA, which served as template for TCR sequencing. The clones in this table, taken by TCRdb from immuneACCESS, are in-frame only. Not every clone is retained; where verified, under half of the shortfall comes from an unresolved V gene, and the cause of the rest is unknown. Recorded for this sample are some 150,000 clones; around three fifths of them occurred a single time. The top ten constitute under 7.5% of the sample. Sequenced material: CD4+ T cells sorted from blood, taken at week 0. These receptors came from a human donor with alopecia areata.

The chain employs TRBV20-1 and TRBJ1-1; D unresolved. CDR1 DFQATT and CDR2 SNEGSKA come from the germline V gene (reference sequence). V gave up 5 bases and J gave up 11 bases, with 15 bases separating them. CDR3 length equals 11 residues. CDR3 loop: CSAPEGIGAFF. The CDR3 nucleotides are TGCAGTGCTCCCGAAGGGATCGGTGCTTTCTTT.

V gene TRBV18 combines with J gene TRBJ1-1; D is undetermined. The CDR3 runs to 12 residues. V lost 4 bases to trimming and J lost 8 bases, with 11 bases between them. Germline assignment: CDR1 KGHSH and CDR2 LQKENI. Here the CDR3 DNA reads TGTGCCAGCTCACGATCGTGGTTAGAAGCTTTCTTT. Protein: CASSRSWLEAFF. Full variable domain (outside the CDR3, taken from reference TRBV18 and TRBJ1-1): NAGVMQNPRHLVRRRGQEARLRCSPMKGHSHVYWYRQLPEEGLKFMVYLQKENIIDESGMPKERFSAEFPKEGPSILRIQQVVRGDSAAYFCASSRSWLEAFFGQGTRLTVV.

The chain is built from TRBV6-5 and TRBJ2-7; D is perhaps TRBD1 (5 bases). The V gene's germline CDR1 is MNHEY and CDR2 SVGAGI. This CDR3 has 13 residues. The V and J ends lost 2 bases and 1 base respectively, with 6 bases between them. CDR3 sequence: CASSYGASYEQYF. The CDR3 DNA sequence: TGTGCCAGCAGTTACGGGGCTTCCTACGAGCAGTACTTC.

This clone was detected only a few times. This chain joins TRBV19 and TRBJ1-1; D is ambiguous. V shed 1 base and J shed 4 bases, with 10 bases lying between them. Germline V gives CDR1 LNHDA, CDR2 SQIVND (reference sequence). This CDR3 has 14 amino acids. The chain's CDR3 is CASSIGPLVTEAFF. CDR3 coding DNA: TGTGCCAGTAGTATAGGTCCGTTGGTCACTGAAGCTTTCTTT.

V and J are TRBV18 and TRBJ2-5; the D gene is possibly TRBD2 (5 bases). The germline V gene encodes CDR1 KGHSH and CDR2 LQKENI. With 3 bases removed from V and 2 bases from J, the gap between germline ends came to 19 bases. This CDR3 comprises 17 residues. The CDR3 DNA follows: TGTGCCAGCTCACCGCGTCCGGGGTCCACTATGCAAGAGACCCAGTACTTC. Its translation is CASSPRPGSTMQETQYF.

The V and J genes are TRBV29-1 and TRBJ1-5; D possibly corresponds to TRBD1 (5 bases). In germline, CDR1 is SQVTM, CDR2 ANQGSEA. CDR3 length equals 13 residues. V was cut by 4 bases and J by 5 bases, with 12 bases left in between. The CDR3 loop reads CSVGLGGDQPQHF. CDR3 DNA sequence: TGCAGCGTTGGGTTGGGGGGTGATCAGCCCCAGCATTTT. Filled out from reference TRBV29-1 and TRBJ1-5, the complete variable domain reads SAVISQKPSRDICQRGTSLTIQCQVDSQVTMMFWYRQQPGQSLTLIATANQGSEATYESGFVIDKFPISRPNLTFSTLTVSNMSPEDSSIYLCSVGLGGDQPQHFGDGTRLSIL.

The chain employs TRBV4-2 and TRBJ1-4, with a possible D match to TRBD1 (6 bases). The CDR3 is 12 amino acids. Trimming left V 6 bases short and J 6 bases short, with 8 bases between. The germline V gene encodes CDR1 LGHNA and CDR2 YNFKEQ. This CDR3 reads CASRQGHEKLFF. The CDR3 DNA sequence: TGTGCCAGCAGACAGGGACATGAAAAACTGTTTTTT.

The chain carries TRBV7-2 and TRBJ1-2; 11 bases fit TRBD1. The ends lost 1 base at V and 4 bases at J; junction bases unmatched: 5. Germline CDR1 reads SGHTA; CDR2 reads FQGNSA. The CDR3 is made up of 16 amino acids. The CDR3 spells CASSLGPGTGGYGYTF. CDR3 sequence (DNA): TGTGCCAGCAGCTTAGGGCCCGGGACAGGGGGCTATGGCTACACCTTC.

J is TRBJ2-7 and V is TRBV2; D gene ambiguous. The CDR3 is 11 residues long. The germline gives CDR1 SNHLY, CDR2 FYNNEI. V lost 4 bases to trimming and J lost 4 bases, with 5 bases between them. CDR3 in amino acids: CASSVLYEQYF. In nucleotides, the CDR3 is TGTGCCAGCAGTGTTTTGTACGAGCAGTACTTC. Full variable domain (remainder filled in from reference TRBV2 and TRBJ2-7): EPEVTQTPSHQVTQMGQEVILRCVPISNHLYFYWYRQILGQKVEFLVSFYNNEISEKSEIFDDQFSVERPDGSNFTLKIRSTKLEDSAMYFCASSVLYEQYFGPGTRLTVT.

This clone has just a few counts. The chain couples TRBV7-9 to TRBJ1-4; D not certain. Germline assignment: CDR1 SEHNR and CDR2 FQNEAQ (reference sequence). This CDR3 is built from 15 residues. Between the trimmed V and J ends, which lost 2 bases and 0 bases, there was a span of 7 bases. Written as DNA, the CDR3 is TGTGCCAGCAGCTTAACGGAAGCAACTAATGAAAAACTGTTTTTT. It translates to CASSLTEATNEKLFF.

V is TRBV7-9 and J is TRBJ2-7; D tentatively fits TRBD1 or TRBD2 (6 bases each). Germline V gene sequence: CDR1 SEHNR, CDR2 FQNEAQ (reference sequence). This CDR3 contains 13 residues. Trimming removed 5 bases from V and 8 bases from J, with 16 bases in between. The CDR3: CASSPGAVTKQYF. The CDR3 DNA reads TGTGCCAGCAGCCCGGGGGCCGTTACGAAGCAGTACTTC. Full variable domain (missing parts from reference TRBV7-9 and TRBJ2-7): DTGVSQNPRHKITKRGQNVTFRCDPISEHNRLYWYRQTLGQGPEFLTYFQNEAQLEKSRLLSDRFSAERPKGSFSTLEIQRTEQGDSAMYLCASSPGAVTKQYFGPGTRLTVT.

This clone was counted a few times. The chain uses TRBV19 and TRBJ1-6; D might be TRBD1 (5 bases). The CDR3 is 15 residues long. Trimming took 7 bases from V and 7 from J, leaving 17 bases between them. CDR1 and CDR2 (germline): LNHDA, SQIVND (reference sequence). The CDR3 sequence is CASTLQGRLNSPLHF. CDR3 sequence (DNA): TGTGCCAGTACCCTTCAGGGTCGGTTGAATTCACCCCTCCACTTT.

The J gene is TRBJ2-7, the V gene TRBV6-5, with D unclear. The V gene lost 2 bases and the J gene lost 5 bases, with 13 bases spanning the gap. The CDR3 is 14 amino acids. CDR1 MNHEY and CDR2 SVGAGI come from the germline V gene. The CDR3 spells CASSYGRWGNEQYF. CDR3 coding DNA: TGTGCCAGCAGTTACGGCCGCTGGGGAAACGAGCAGTACTTC.

CDR3: CASSATGLLTLAQETQYF. The CDR3, as DNA: TGCGCCAGCAGCGCCACGGGACTCCTTACTCTAGCCCAAGAGACCCAGTACTTC. This chain links TRBV5-1 with TRBJ2-5; D is possibly TRBD2 (6 bases). CDR3 size: 18 residues. The germline gives CDR1 SGHRS, CDR2 YFSETQ. V shed 4 bases and J shed 1 base, with 23 bases lying between them.

CDR3 loop: CASTQYGELFF. CDR3 DNA sequence: TGTGCCAGCACGCAATACGGGGAGCTGTTTTTT. This chain uses TRBV2 with TRBJ2-2, with D hard to call. V shed 7 bases and J shed 7 bases, with 7 bases lying between them. This CDR3 is 11 amino acids long. The germline V gene encodes CDR1 SNHLY and CDR2 FYNNEI.

This chain connects TRBV7-9 to TRBJ2-7, with D tentatively TRBD1 or TRBD2 (5 bases each). The CDR3 extends over 14 amino acids. V was shortened by 3 bases and J by 6 bases, with 15 bases between the two germline ends. In germline, CDR1 is SEHNR, CDR2 FQNEAQ (reference sequence). DNA for the CDR3: TGTGCCAGCAGCTTGTCCGGGACCGCCGGCGAGCAGTACTTC. It yields the protein CASSLSGTAGEQYF.

V usage is TRBV27 and J usage is TRBJ1-5; TRBD1 might be the D (5 bases). Germline assignment: CDR1 MNHEY and CDR2 SMNVEV (reference sequence). The CDR3 extends over 15 amino acids. The V end was cut by 6 bases, the J end by 0 bases, with 12 bases between. CDR3 sequence: CASRRADSSNQPQHF. CDR3 coding DNA: TGTGCCAGCAGAAGAGCAGACAGTAGCAATCAGCCCCAGCATTTT.

The rearrangement links TRBV30 to TRBJ1-1; weak D call: TRBD1 (6 bases). The CDR3 is 11 amino acids. Germline V gene lookup returns CDR1 GTSNPN and CDR2 SVGIG (reference sequence). Trimming shortened V by 8 bases and J by 0 bases, and 7 bases separated the two germline ends. The CDR3 DNA follows: TGTGCCGGACAGCTGAACACTGAAGCTTTCTTT. Its protein is CAGQLNTEAFF.

The V call is TRBV7-4, the J call TRBJ2-5; perhaps TRBD2 as D (6 bases). The CDR3 runs 14 residues. V lost 10 bases, J lost 5 bases, and 20 bases lay in between. Germline lookup yields CDR1 SGHVT and CDR2 SQSDAQ. For the CDR3, the DNA is TGTGCCAACGTTTGGGGGGACCCCCATGAGACCCAGTACTTC. Its protein product is CANVWGDPHETQYF.

The chain employs TRBV2 and TRBJ2-2; 7 nucleotides agree with TRBD2. The germline V gene has CDR1 SNHLY and CDR2 FYNNEI. V trimming: 7 bases; J trimming: 7 bases; junction bases outside the gene matches: 9. The CDR3 extends over 14 amino acids. The CDR3 reads CASIVGGKVGELFF. CDR3 bases: TGTGCCAGCATCGTCGGGGGGAAAGTCGGGGAGCTGTTTTTT.

The chain carries TRBV29-1 and TRBJ1-2; unclear D gene. CDR3 size: 15 residues. V was shortened by 6 bases and J by 8 bases, with 25 bases between the two germline ends. CDR1 and CDR2 (germline): SQVTM, ANQGSEA. The CDR3 loop is CSVEPRVRWDLGYTF. CDR3 bases: TGCAGCGTGGAGCCAAGAGTGAGATGGGATTTGGGCTACACCTTC.